A single sample is the source of the 5 T cell receptor beta chains below, sequenced in a study of beta chain features in type 1 diabetes. The authors reverse transcribed all of the isolated RNA, so sequencing captured expressed TCRB transcripts. Clones were sequenced by immunoSEQ multiplex PCR, and TCRdb holds only the in-frame ones, with some missing. This repertoire shows 120,000 to 150,000 clones, roughly 53% found once; its top ten account for under 0.45%. The specimen sequenced was Tregs from blood. The receptor source for this set is a man between 18 and 35 years old in good health.

V usage is TRBV4-3 and J usage is TRBJ1-4; 8 nucleotides agree with TRBD1. V dropped 3 bases and J dropped 8; count of bases not matched to a gene: 8. CDR3 size: 15 residues. Germline V gene sequence: CDR1 LGHNA, CDR2 YSLEER. This chain's CDR3 is CASSQAGQGGEKLFF. CDR3 DNA sequence: TGCGCCAGCAGCCAGGCAGGACAGGGTGGAGAAAAACTGTTTTTT.

The table lists this clone with a few counts. This chain connects TRBV6-5 to TRBJ2-1; a weak D match, TRBD2 (6 bases). V was cut by 6 bases and J by 11 bases, with 14 bases left in between. The CDR3 totals 12 residues. Per germline, CDR1 MNHEY and CDR2 SVGAGI. The CDR3 loop is CASRETGGQQFF. In DNA, the CDR3 is TGTGCCAGCAGGGAAACAGGAGGGCAGCAGTTCTTC.

This clone has a handful of counts. The V call is TRBV5-1, the J call TRBJ2-7; D is perhaps TRBD2 (5 bases). The CDR3 is 14 residues long. Germline-derived CDR1 and CDR2 are SGHRS and YFSETQ. V lost 0 bases and J 5 bases, leaving 12 bases between the germline ends. Here the CDR3 reads CASSLGLAEHEQYF. In nucleotides, the CDR3 is TGCGCCAGCAGCTTGGGTCTAGCCGAACACGAGCAGTACTTC.

The chain employs TRBV19 and TRBJ1-2; a possible D gene is TRBD1 (6 bases). Trimming removed 10 bases at V and 4 bases at J, with 19 bases between. CDR1 and CDR2 from the germline V gene are LNHDA and SQIVND (reference sequence). The CDR3 runs 14 residues. CDR3 coding DNA: TGTGCCACCCAACCTACTCAGGACAGCTATGGCTACACCTTC. Amino acid sequence: CATQPTQDSYGYTF.

This clone was detected a few times. The rearrangement links TRBV10-3 to TRBJ2-7; D possibly corresponds to TRBD2 (6 bases). The CDR3 contains 14 residues. Deletions cut 4 bases from V and 3 bases from J, with 13 bases between. Germline V gene sequence: CDR1 ENHRY, CDR2 SYGVKD. The CDR3 loop reads CAISGRGAFYEQYF. The CDR3 nucleotides read TGTGCCATCAGTGGTCGCGGGGCCTTCTACGAGCAGTACTTC.